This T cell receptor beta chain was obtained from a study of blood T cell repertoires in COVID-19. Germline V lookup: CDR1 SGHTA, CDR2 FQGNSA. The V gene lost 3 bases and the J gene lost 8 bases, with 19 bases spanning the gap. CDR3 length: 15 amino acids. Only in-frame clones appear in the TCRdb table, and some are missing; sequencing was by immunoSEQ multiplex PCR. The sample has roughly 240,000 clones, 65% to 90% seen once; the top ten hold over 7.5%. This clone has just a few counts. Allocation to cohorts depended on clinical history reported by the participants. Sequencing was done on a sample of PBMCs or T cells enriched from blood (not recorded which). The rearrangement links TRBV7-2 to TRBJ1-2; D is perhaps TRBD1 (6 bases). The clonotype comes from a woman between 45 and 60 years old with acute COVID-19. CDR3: CASSLLRGLDKGYTF. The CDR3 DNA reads TGTGCCAGCAGCTTGCTTAGGGGGTTAGATAAGGGCTACACCTTC.